One and the same sample provided the 27 T cell receptor beta chains below, sequenced in a study of identical twins. MiXCR, applied by TCRdb to the 5' RACE reads, yields one record per CDR3 protein. The sample has hundreds of thousands of distinct CDR3 sequences, over 8.5% seen once. The same data also contributed to another study, on yellow fever vaccine responses in identical twins.

The sequenced material came from PBMCs. These receptors were obtained from a woman aged 18-29 years in good health.

The chain has TRBV29-1 and TRBJ2-5; D may be TRBD2 (5 bases). V dropped 7 bases and J dropped 5 bases, with 17 bases sitting between them. The CDR3 is 13 amino acids. Germline lookup yields CDR1 SQVTM and CDR2 ANQGSEA. In DNA, the CDR3 is TGCAGCGCCCGGGATTCCGGGCGGGAGACCCAGTACTTC. The encoded protein is CSARDSGRETQYF.

The chain is built from TRBV12-3 or TRBV12-4 and TRBJ2-3; TRBD2 matches at 8 bases. V was clipped by 7 bases and J by 1 base; unmatched bases: 10. The CDR3 totals 16 residues. This CDR3 reads CASTPGGGPGTDTQYF. DNA for the CDR3: TGTGCCAGCACCCCCGGCGGGGGGCCTGGCACAGATACGCAGTATTTT.

This clonotype was seen only a few times. The gene calls are TRBV7-2 and TRBJ2-3, with D tentatively TRBD1 (5 bases). The CDR3 length is 15 residues. Between the trimmed V and J ends, which lost 1 base and 5 bases, there was a span of 13 bases. The germline V gene has CDR1 SGHTA and CDR2 FQGNSA. CDR3 coding DNA: TGTGCCAGCAGCTTAGGACAGCTTTTAGGAGATACGCAGTATTTT. Translation: CASSLGQLLGDTQYF.

At least ten counts were recorded for this clonotype. The chain recombines TRBV7-9 with TRBJ2-3, with D maybe TRBD1 (6 bases). This CDR3 has 13 amino acids. Germline loops: CDR1 SEHNR, CDR2 FQNEAQ (reference sequence). Deletions cut 4 bases from V and 4 bases from J, with 9 bases between. The CDR3 is CASSSGQADTQYF. CDR3 sequence (DNA): TGTGCCAGCAGCTCGGGACAAGCAGATACGCAGTATTTT.

This clonotype was observed a few times. The chain recombines TRBV9 with TRBJ1-1; D not certain. The V and J ends lost 3 bases and 1 base respectively, with 10 bases between them. The CDR3 is 14 amino acids. Germline values: CDR1 SGDLS, CDR2 YYNGEE. Written as DNA, the CDR3 is TGTGCCAGCAGCGAGGATGGAGGGAACACTGAAGCTTTCTTT. Translating it yields CASSEDGGNTEAFF.

This clonotype was detected many times. The chain links TRBV29-1 to TRBJ2-2; D not certain. V was shortened by 4 bases and J by 6 bases, with 15 bases between the two germline ends. The CDR3 spans 14 residues. CDR1 and CDR2 from the germline V gene are SQVTM and ANQGSEA. The CDR3 DNA reads TGCAGCGTTGGATCGACTCGCGCGGCCGGGGAGCTGTTTTTT. Amino acid sequence: CSVGSTRAAGELFF.

The J gene is TRBJ2-1, the V gene TRBV6-2 or TRBV6-3, with a tentative D call TRBD2 (7 bases). Germline lookup yields CDR1 MNHEY and CDR2 SVGEGT. V shed 6 bases and J shed 9 bases, with 18 bases lying between them. The CDR3 spans 14 residues. CDR3 residues: CASSLPTGGGEQFF. In DNA, the CDR3 is TGTGCCAGCAGCCTACCCACGGGGGGCGGTGAGCAGTTCTTC.

The gene calls are TRBV20-1 and TRBJ2-1; 9 bases are a match to TRBD2. The trim removed 0 bases at V and 0 bases at J, leaving 12 bases unmatched. This CDR3 is 19 amino acids long. Germline V gives CDR1 DFQATT, CDR2 SNEGSKA (reference sequence). CDR3 amino acids: CSARDLRRAGGLSYNEQFF. CDR3 nucleotides: TGCAGTGCTAGAGATCTCAGGCGAGCGGGAGGACTCTCCTACAATGAGCAGTTCTTC.

This clonotype turned up a few times. The chain employs TRBV20-1 and TRBJ1-5; TRBD1 matches 7 bases. With V trimmed by 5 bases and J by 4 bases, 5 bases remained unmatched. The CDR3 runs to 13 residues. CDR1 DFQATT and CDR2 SNEGSKA come from the germline V gene (reference sequence). This CDR3 reads CSAVRDRNQPQHF. DNA for the CDR3: TGCAGTGCTGTCCGGGACAGAAATCAGCCCCAGCATTTT.

The J gene is TRBJ2-3, the V gene TRBV27, with D possibly TRBD2 on 5 matching bases. V gave up 11 bases and J gave up 6 bases, with 18 bases separating them. The CDR3 loop spans 13 amino acids. CDR1 and CDR2 (germline): MNHEY, SMNVEV (reference sequence). The CDR3 loop reads CAGARTGMDTQYF. The CDR3 DNA follows: TGTGCCGGCGCACGGACGGGGATGGATACGCAGTATTTT.

This clonotype was detected ten times or more. The V and J genes are TRBV3-1 and TRBJ2-6; D uncertain. Germline V gene sequence: CDR1 LGHDT, CDR2 YNNKEL (reference sequence). V was pared by 1 base and J by 1 base, with 5 bases between. The CDR3 is made up of 15 amino acids. The CDR3 DNA is TGTGCCAGCAGCCAAGGGTTTTCTGGGGCCAACGTCCTGACTTTC. Its translation is CASSQGFSGANVLTF.

With regard to this clonotype: A much larger clonotype is one base distant, so this may be a read error. The chain is built from TRBV6-6 and TRBJ2-7; perhaps TRBD2 as D (5 bases). Per the germline V gene, CDR1 is MNHNY and CDR2 is SVGAGI (reference sequence). V was clipped by 3 bases and J by 3 bases, with 9 bases between them. This CDR3 has 13 residues. The CDR3, as DNA: TGTGCCAGCAGTTATGAGGGTTTCTACGAGCAGTACTTC. Protein: CASSYEGFYEQYF.

This clonotype was recorded a few times. The rearrangement links TRBV20-1 to TRBJ2-1, with 7 bases lining up with TRBD1. The germline V gene encodes CDR1 DFQATT and CDR2 SNEGSKA (reference sequence). This CDR3 has 15 residues. Trimming removed 6 bases from V and 6 bases from J; junction bases left unmatched: 14. CDR3 sequence reads: CSAPSRDSFPNEQFF. DNA for the CDR3: TGCAGTGCCCCCTCCCGGGACAGCTTCCCCAATGAGCAGTTCTTC.

This clonotype came up many times. The rearrangement uses TRBV10-3 and TRBJ1-5; 9 bases line up with TRBD1. The V segment lost 6 bases and the J segment 7 bases; nucleotides outside the gene matches: 4. The CDR3 has 13 residues. CDR1 is ENHRY, CDR2 SYGVKD, per germline. CDR3 DNA: TGTGCCATCAGAGAAGGACAGGGGCAGCCCCAGCATTTT. Protein sequence: CAIREGQGQPQHF.

There are many counts of this clonotype. The V gene is TRBV4-3, the J gene TRBJ2-3, with TRBD2 matching 9 bases. CDR1 is LGHNA and CDR2 is YSLEER in the germline V gene. V lost 0 bases to trimming and J lost 7 bases; unmatched junction nucleotides: 11. The CDR3 extends over 17 amino acids. CDR3 residues: CASSQDRVGSGSYTQYF. CDR3 in DNA: TGCGCCAGCAGCCAAGATAGGGTTGGTAGCGGGAGCTATACGCAGTATTTT.

This clonotype was detected only a few times. V is TRBV15 and J is TRBJ2-7; TRBD1 or TRBD2 may be the D gene (5 bases each). The V gene lost 0 bases and the J gene lost 0 bases, with 15 bases spanning the gap. Germline CDR1 reads LNHNV; CDR2 reads YYDKDF (reference sequence). The CDR3 extends over 17 amino acids. The CDR3 reads CATSRERDGTSSYEQYF. The CDR3 bases are TGTGCCACCAGCAGAGAACGGGACGGAACTAGCTCCTACGAGCAGTACTTC.

The sample holds a few counts of this clonotype. The gene calls are TRBV11-3 and TRBJ2-7; 7 bases match TRBD2. This CDR3 has 15 residues. V was clipped by 5 bases and J by 4 bases; unmatched bases: 11. Germline CDR1 reads SGHNT; CDR2 reads YENEEA. The CDR3 loop reads CASSPRGGGGYEQYF. Written as DNA, the CDR3 is TGTGCCAGCAGCCCCCGCGGGGGAGGCGGGTACGAGCAGTACTTC.

This clonotype occurred many times. The chain combines TRBV27 with TRBJ2-3, with 9 nucleotides matching TRBD2. V lost 2 bases and J lost 6; bases outside the gene matches: 6. This CDR3 is built from 15 residues. Germline V gene sequence: CDR1 MNHEY, CDR2 SMNVEV (reference sequence). The CDR3 coding sequence is TGTGCCAGCAGTTTAGCGGGGGGGATGGGGGATACGCAGTATTTT. The encoded protein is CASSLAGGMGDTQYF.

This clonotype occurred a few times. The V call is TRBV20-1, the J call TRBJ2-7, with TRBD1 matching over 9 bases. This CDR3 spans 14 amino acids. V lost 7 bases to trimming and J lost 3 bases; unmatched junction nucleotides: 10. Per germline, CDR1 DFQATT and CDR2 SNEGSKA (reference sequence). CDR3 coding DNA: TGCAGTGGTGATTCCGGGACAGGGAACTACGAGCAGTACTTC. Residues: CSGDSGTGNYEQYF.

The chain links TRBV27 to TRBJ2-5; 8 bases match TRBD1. From germline, CDR1 is MNHEY and CDR2 SMNVEV (reference sequence). This CDR3 comprises 16 residues. Trimming removed 3 bases from V and 5 bases from J; junction bases left unmatched: 11. CDR3 bases: TGTGCCAGCAGTTTCAGGGGGCAGGGGGCGCGGGAGACCCAGTACTTC. Residues: CASSFRGQGARETQYF.

This clonotype was found a few times. This chain links TRBV24-1 with TRBJ2-1, with 15 bases that match TRBD2. The CDR3 spans 17 residues. CDR1 and CDR2 (germline): KGHDR, SFDVKD. V was clipped by 6 bases and J by 3 bases; unmatched bases: 5. Here the CDR3 DNA reads TGTGCCACCAGTCCGGGGACTAGCGGGAGGATCTACAATGAGCAGTTCTTC. It is translated as CATSPGTSGRIYNEQFF.

This clonotype was counted a few times. V gene TRBV7-2 combines with J gene TRBJ2-5; 8 nucleotides line up with TRBD1. CDR1 is SGHTA and CDR2 is FQGNSA in the germline V gene. This CDR3 spans 16 amino acids. J gave up 5 bases and V 0 bases, and 8 bases lay outside the gene matches. The CDR3 DNA is TGTGCCAGCAGCTTAGCCGGGACAGGACCTGCGGAGACCCAGTACTTC. Translation gives CASSLAGTGPAETQYF.

The chain couples TRBV7-9 to TRBJ2-3, with a tentative D call TRBD2 (6 bases). This CDR3 is built from 17 residues. Looked up from germline, CDR1 is SEHNR and CDR2 is FQNEAQ (reference sequence). V dropped 5 bases and J dropped 2 bases, with 20 bases sitting between them. CDR3 sequence (DNA): TGTGCCAGCAGCCGGCCAACCGGACTACCCGCCACAGATACGCAGTATTTT. Translation: CASSRPTGLPATDTQYF. Full variable domain (rest looked up from reference TRBV7-9 and TRBJ2-3): DTGVSQNPRHKITKRGQNVTFRCDPISEHNRLYWYRQTLGQGPEFLTYFQNEAQLEKSRLLSDRFSAERPKGSFSTLEIQRTEQGDSAMYLCASSRPTGLPATDTQYFGPGTRLTVL.

J is TRBJ2-7 and V is TRBV7-8; 13 nucleotides line up with TRBD2. Germline V lookup: CDR1 SGHVS, CDR2 FQNEAQ. This CDR3 has 15 residues. Trimming took 5 bases from V and 7 from J; bases not matched to a gene: 8. The CDR3 nucleotides are TGTGCCAGCAGCCCTCGACTAGCGGGGGGACTGGAGCAGTACTTC. The encoded protein is CASSPRLAGGLEQYF.

This chain connects TRBV20-1 to TRBJ1-1, with 7 bases lining up with TRBD1. The CDR3 extends over 14 amino acids. With 3 bases clipped from V and 5 bases from J, the junction kept 9 bases outside the gene matches. Germline-derived CDR1 and CDR2 are DFQATT and SNEGSKA (reference sequence). CDR3 amino acids: CSARNRGLRTEAFF. The DNA of the CDR3 is TGCAGTGCTAGGAACAGGGGATTGAGGACTGAAGCTTTCTTT.

This clonotype has at least ten counts. The chain uses TRBV24-1 and TRBJ2-2, with 7 bases that match TRBD1. Germline lookup yields CDR1 KGHDR and CDR2 SFDVKD. Trimming took 3 bases from V and 6 from J; bases not matched to a gene: 6. The CDR3 is made up of 15 amino acids. The CDR3 region is CATSDPGQRAGELFF. The CDR3 nucleotides are TGTGCCACCAGTGATCCGGGACAGCGCGCCGGGGAGCTGTTTTTT.

Here the CDR3 reads CASRQTSRQGKQEWTQYF. The DNA of the CDR3 is TGTGCCAGCAGACAAACCTCGAGACAGGGAAAGCAAGAGTGGACCCAGTACTTC. The rearrangement joins TRBV11-1 to TRBJ2-5, with 7 bases fitting TRBD1. The germline V gene encodes CDR1 SGHAT and CDR2 FQDESV (reference sequence). J gave up 7 bases and V 6 bases, and 23 bases lay outside the gene matches. The CDR3 contains 18 residues.